A few counts support the clone carrying this TCR beta chain. Its matching antigen is unknown. The data derive from a study of CD8 T cells in ankylosing spondylitis. Study-level findings and limits: Disease-linked clones proved CD8+ and comparatively uncommon in peripheral blood. Within ankylosing spondylitis blood, a TCR beta motif made up of several highly homologous variants appeared to be characteristic.

The authors made TCR beta libraries by quantitative 5'-RACE with molecular barcodes. TCRdb re-analysed the 5' RACE reads in MiXCR, keeping a single row per CDR3 protein. The sample consists of 150,000 or so distinct CDR3 sequences, roughly a third of them appearing once. The ends were cut back, 0 bases at V and 5 bases at J, with 18 bases in the middle. Germline V CDR1 and CDR2: SGHRS, YFSETQ. The CDR3 is 16 residues long. The sequenced sample was synovial fluid, either unsorted or a sorted T cell fraction (not recorded which). The clonotype was recovered from a male donor with ankylosing spondylitis. The rearrangement joins TRBV5-1 to TRBJ2-7, with a tentative D call TRBD1 (5 bases). The CDR3 DNA is TGCGCCAGCAGCTTGGCCGGACAAAATCTCATAAACGAGCAGTACTTC. Its protein is CASSLAGQNLINEQYF.